This T cell receptor beta chain was recorded in a study of blood T cell repertoires in COVID-19 (dated by TCRdb to 2019 to 2021). Background on the whole study: Samples from collaborators originated in the United States, Italy and Spain and spanned both the acute and convalescent phases of COVID-19. The material from the prospective study consisted of cDNA or gDNA derived from T cells, B-cell-depleted T cells, or PBMCs. The dataset comprised deeply sampled blood TCRbeta repertoires from subjects exposed to, actively infected with, or recovered from COVID-19. The repertoires were made available in a free public database intended to serve as a resource for research on the immune response to SARS-CoV-2. The samples were drawn from the first 160 participants of the ongoing ImmuneRACE study and from 1,200 or so subjects provided by 6 global collaborators. The sample metadata nearly always contained a de-identified subject ID, COVID-19 status, age in years and sex. Where available, HLA class I and class II types were taken from metadata supplied by the sample provider and were not determined by assay-based typing. Summary of the overall study and its limitations: The quantity of clinical and demographic metadata differed by source and by participant and was supplied without curation.

To note about this clone: The antigen it recognizes is unknown. Nothing much larger sits one base from this clone, and base qualities are not available.

The collaborating institutions used their own protocols to collect whole blood in K2EDTA tubes. For TCRbeta analysis, collaborator samples were shipped as frozen whole blood, as isolated PBMCs, or as DNA extracted from either sample type. Via the germline V gene, CDR1 is SGHTA and CDR2 FQGNSA. The junction shows trimming of 4 bases on V and 4 bases on J, plus 13 bases between the germline ends. The CDR3 numbers 15 residues from cysteine through phenylalanine. Just the 45-base CDR3 DNA is kept, in frame starting at base 1. The immunoSEQ Assay, a bias-controlled multiplex PCR, was used to amplify TCRbeta CDR3 regions from genomic DNA. The study's own analysis went as follows. The number of nucleated cells in each sample was estimated from the amplification of reference gene primers within the assay. Sequence reads were collapsed and filtered to measure the absolute abundance of every unique TCRbeta CDR3 rearrangement. For each sample, productive Simpson clonality was calculated as the square root of Simpson's diversity index over productive rearrangements. The immuneACCESS repertoire file appears here via TCRdb, limited to in-frame rearrangements. These files lack a portion of the clones; in checked studies, under half of the deficit traces to unresolved V genes, and the cause of the others is not known. V, J and clone size are those of that table, while D and trimming were read from the DNA. This sample lists tens of thousands of clones; over 70% were detected once. Of the sample, about 14% is held by the ten largest clones.

Sample: peripheral blood. The V gene is TRBV7-2 and the J gene is TRBJ1-4, with an unclear D gene assignment. The sequence derives from a human donor in a cohort sampled during active COVID-19. The DNA reads TGTGCCAGCAGCTCCTGGGCAGGTTATAATGAAAAACTGTTTTTT. The encoded protein is CASSSWAGYNEKLFF.